The clone carrying this T cell receptor beta chain was observed at least ten times. Its specificity is unknown. Trimming removed 6 bases at V and 7 bases at J, with 12 bases between. Per germline, CDR1 MNHNY and CDR2 SVGAGI (reference sequence). The CDR3 has 13 amino acids. Each population that was sorted was more than 98% pure. The sample is drawn from a study of beta chain features in type 1 diabetes. As for the study in general: Across the samples, 90 million to 120 million sorted cells were examined in total.

Study-level results: PCR might show a preference for shorter templates, equally across patients and controls. Shortening of TCRB CDR3s, moderate but significant, appeared in all four CD4+ subsets of Type 1 diabetes patients. The analysis here could not establish whether HLA type shapes TCRB rearrangement.

Since all of the isolated RNA was reverse transcribed, expressed TCRB transcripts were what got sequenced. Method: immunoSEQ multiplex PCR; TCRdb's copy keeps in-frame clones and lacks some. The sample has about 160,000 clones; approximately 7.8% are singletons. Sequencing was carried out using central memory CD4+ T cells from blood. J is TRBJ1-4 and V is TRBV6-6; D might be TRBD1 (5 bases). The sequence was obtained from a woman aged 35 to 49 with type 1 diabetes. CDR3 sequence (DNA): TGTGCCAGCAGCCAGGGATTTAGTGAAAAACTGTTTTTT. It encodes CASSQGFSEKLFF.